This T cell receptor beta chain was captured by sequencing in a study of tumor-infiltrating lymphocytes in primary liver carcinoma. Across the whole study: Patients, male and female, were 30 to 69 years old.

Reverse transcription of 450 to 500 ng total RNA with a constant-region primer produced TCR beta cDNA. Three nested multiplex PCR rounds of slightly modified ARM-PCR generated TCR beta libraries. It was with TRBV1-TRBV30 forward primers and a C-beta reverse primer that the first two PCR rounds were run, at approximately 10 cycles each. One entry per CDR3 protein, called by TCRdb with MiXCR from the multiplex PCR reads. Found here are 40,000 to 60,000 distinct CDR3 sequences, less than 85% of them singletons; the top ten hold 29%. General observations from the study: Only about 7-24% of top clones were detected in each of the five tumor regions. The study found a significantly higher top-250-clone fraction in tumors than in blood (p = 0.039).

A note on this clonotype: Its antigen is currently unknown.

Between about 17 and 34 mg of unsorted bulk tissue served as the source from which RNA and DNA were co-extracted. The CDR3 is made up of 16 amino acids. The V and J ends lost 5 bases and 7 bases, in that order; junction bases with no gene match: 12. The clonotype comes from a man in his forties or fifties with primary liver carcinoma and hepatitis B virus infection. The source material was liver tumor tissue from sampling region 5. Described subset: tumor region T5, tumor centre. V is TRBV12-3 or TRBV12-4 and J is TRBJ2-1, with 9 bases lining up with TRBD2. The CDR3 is CASSPQAGGSGNEQFF. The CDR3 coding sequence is TGTGCCAGCAGTCCCCAGGCGGGGGGGTCGGGGAATGAGCAGTTCTTC.